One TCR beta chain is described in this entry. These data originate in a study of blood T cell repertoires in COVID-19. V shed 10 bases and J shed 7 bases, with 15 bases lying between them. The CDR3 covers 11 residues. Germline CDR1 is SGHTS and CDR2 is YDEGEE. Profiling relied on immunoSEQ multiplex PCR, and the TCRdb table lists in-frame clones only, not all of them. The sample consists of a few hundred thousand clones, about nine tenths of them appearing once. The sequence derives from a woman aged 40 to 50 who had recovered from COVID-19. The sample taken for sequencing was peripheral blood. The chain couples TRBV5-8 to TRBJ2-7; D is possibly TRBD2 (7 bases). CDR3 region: CASRGALEQYF. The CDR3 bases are TGTGCCTCACGGGGGGCCCTGGAGCAGTACTTC. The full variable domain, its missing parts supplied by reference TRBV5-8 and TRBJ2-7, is EAGVTQSPTHLIKTRGQQATLRCSPISGHTSVYWYQQALGLGLQFLLWYDEGEERNRGNFPPRFSGRQFPNYSSELNVNALELEDSALYLCASRGALEQYFGPGTRLTVT.